The source of this T cell receptor (beta chain) is a study of shared clonotypes between healthy human individuals. Profiling relied on immunoSEQ multiplex PCR, and the TCRdb table lists in-frame clones only, not all of them. The sample shows about 510,000 clones, 90% to 97% of them seen only once. V shed 2 bases and J shed 0 bases, with 16 bases lying between them. Germline V CDR1 and CDR2: MDHEN, SYDVKM. This CDR3 region has 17 residues. Sequencing was performed on naive CD4+ T cells sorted from blood. Specified subset: CD45RA+ positively selected. The chain carries TRBV28 and TRBJ1-1; maybe TRBD1 (5 bases). The sequence derives from a woman between 25 and 40 years old in good health. The chain's CDR3 is CASSLRQGPGMNTEAFF. In DNA form, the CDR3 reads TGTGCCAGCAGTTTAAGGCAGGGCCCAGGGATGAACACTGAAGCTTTCTTT.